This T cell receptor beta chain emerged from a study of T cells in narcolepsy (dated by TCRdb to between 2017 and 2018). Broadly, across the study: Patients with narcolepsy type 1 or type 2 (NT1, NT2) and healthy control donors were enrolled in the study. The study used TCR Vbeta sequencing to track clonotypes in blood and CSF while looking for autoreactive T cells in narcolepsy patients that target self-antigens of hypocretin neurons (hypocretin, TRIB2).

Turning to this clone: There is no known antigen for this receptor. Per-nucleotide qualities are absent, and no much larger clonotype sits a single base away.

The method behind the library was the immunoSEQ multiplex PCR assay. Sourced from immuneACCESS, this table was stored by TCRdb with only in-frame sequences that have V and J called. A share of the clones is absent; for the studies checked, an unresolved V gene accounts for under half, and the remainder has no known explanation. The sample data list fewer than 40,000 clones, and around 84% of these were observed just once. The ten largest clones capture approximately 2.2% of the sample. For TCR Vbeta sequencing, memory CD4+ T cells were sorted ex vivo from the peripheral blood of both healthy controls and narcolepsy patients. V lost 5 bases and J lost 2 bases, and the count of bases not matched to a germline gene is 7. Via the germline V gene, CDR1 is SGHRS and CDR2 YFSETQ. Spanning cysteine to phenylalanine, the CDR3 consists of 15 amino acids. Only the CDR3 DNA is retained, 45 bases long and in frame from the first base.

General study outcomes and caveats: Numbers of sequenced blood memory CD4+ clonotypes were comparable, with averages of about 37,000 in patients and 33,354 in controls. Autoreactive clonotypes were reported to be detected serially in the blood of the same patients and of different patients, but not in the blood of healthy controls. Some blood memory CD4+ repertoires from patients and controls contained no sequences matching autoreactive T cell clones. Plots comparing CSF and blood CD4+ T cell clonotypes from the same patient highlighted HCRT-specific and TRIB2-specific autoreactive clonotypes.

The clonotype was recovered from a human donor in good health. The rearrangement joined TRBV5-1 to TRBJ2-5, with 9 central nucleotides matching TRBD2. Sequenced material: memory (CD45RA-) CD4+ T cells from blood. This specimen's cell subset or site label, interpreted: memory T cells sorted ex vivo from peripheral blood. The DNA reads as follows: TGCGCCAGCAGGGCCGGGACTAGCCCTCAAGAGACCCAGTACTTC. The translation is CASRAGTSPQETQYF. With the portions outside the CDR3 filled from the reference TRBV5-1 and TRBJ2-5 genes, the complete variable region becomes KAGVTQTPRYLIKTRGQQVTLSCSPISGHRSVSWYQQTPGQGLQFLFEYFSETQRNKGNFPGRFSGRQFSNSRSEMNVSTLELGDSALYLCASRAGTSPQETQYFGPGTRLLVL.